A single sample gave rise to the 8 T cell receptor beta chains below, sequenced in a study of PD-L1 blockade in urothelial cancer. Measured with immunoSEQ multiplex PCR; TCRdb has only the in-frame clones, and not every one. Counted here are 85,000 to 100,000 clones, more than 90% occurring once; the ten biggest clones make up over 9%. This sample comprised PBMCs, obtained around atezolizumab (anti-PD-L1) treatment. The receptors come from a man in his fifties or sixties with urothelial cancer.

CDR3 sequence (DNA): TGTGCCAGCAGCCAAGACAGGGGATTCCAAGAGACCCAGTACTTC. Its protein is CASSQDRGFQETQYF. The chain combines TRBV4-2 with TRBJ2-5; weak D call: TRBD1 (6 bases). Germline V gene lookup returns CDR1 LGHNA and CDR2 YNFKEQ. This CDR3 region has 15 residues. Trimming shortened V by 0 bases and J by 1 base, and 9 bases separated the two germline ends.

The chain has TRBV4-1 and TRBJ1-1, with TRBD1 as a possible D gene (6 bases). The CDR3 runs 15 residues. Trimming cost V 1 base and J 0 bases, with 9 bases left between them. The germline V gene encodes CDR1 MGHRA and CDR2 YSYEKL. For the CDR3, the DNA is TGCGCCAGCAGCCAAGCCGACAGGTTGAACACTGAAGCTTTCTTT. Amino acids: CASSQADRLNTEAFF.

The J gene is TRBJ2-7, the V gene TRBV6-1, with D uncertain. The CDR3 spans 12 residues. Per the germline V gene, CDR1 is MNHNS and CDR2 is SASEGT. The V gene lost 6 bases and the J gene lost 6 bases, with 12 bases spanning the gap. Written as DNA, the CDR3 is TGTGCCAGCAGCGCCATAGCCCTCGAGCAGTACTTC. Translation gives CASSAIALEQYF.

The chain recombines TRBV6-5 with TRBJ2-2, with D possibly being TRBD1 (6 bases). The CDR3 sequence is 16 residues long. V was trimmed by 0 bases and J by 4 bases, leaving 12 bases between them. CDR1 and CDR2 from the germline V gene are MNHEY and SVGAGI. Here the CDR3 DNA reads TGTGCCAGCAGTTACTCGAAGCGAGGGGGCACCGGGGAGCTGTTTTTT. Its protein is CASSYSKRGGTGELFF.

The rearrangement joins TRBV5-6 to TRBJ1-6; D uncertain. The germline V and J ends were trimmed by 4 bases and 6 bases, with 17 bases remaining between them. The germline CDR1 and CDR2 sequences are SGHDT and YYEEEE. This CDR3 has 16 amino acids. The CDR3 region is CASSGWRGRSNSPLHF. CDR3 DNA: TGTGCCAGCAGCGGATGGAGAGGGAGGAGTAATTCACCCCTCCACTTT.

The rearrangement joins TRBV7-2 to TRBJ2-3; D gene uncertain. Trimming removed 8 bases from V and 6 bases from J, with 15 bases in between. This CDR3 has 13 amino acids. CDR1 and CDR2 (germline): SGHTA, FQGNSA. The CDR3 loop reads CASGTTTGDTQYF. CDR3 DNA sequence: TGTGCCAGCGGTACTACGACCGGGGATACGCAGTATTTT. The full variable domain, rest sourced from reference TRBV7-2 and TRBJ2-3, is GAGVSQSPSNKVTEKGKDVELRCDPISGHTALYWYRQSLGQGLEFLIYFQGNSAPDKSGLPSDRFSAERTGGSVSTLTIQRTQQEDSAVYLCASGTTTGDTQYFGPGTRLTVL.

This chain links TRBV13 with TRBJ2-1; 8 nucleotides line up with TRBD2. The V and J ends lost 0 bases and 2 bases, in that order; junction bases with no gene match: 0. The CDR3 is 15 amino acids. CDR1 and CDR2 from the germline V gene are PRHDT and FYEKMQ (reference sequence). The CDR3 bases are TGTGCCAGCAGCTTAGGACTAGCGGCCTACAATGAGCAGTTCTTC. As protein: CASSLGLAAYNEQFF.

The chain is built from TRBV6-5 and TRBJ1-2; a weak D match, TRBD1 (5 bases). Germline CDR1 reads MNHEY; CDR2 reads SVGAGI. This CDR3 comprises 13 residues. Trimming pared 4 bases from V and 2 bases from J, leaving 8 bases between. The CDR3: CASSSPGNYGYTF. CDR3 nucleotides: TGTGCCAGCAGTTCGCCAGGGAACTATGGCTACACCTTC.